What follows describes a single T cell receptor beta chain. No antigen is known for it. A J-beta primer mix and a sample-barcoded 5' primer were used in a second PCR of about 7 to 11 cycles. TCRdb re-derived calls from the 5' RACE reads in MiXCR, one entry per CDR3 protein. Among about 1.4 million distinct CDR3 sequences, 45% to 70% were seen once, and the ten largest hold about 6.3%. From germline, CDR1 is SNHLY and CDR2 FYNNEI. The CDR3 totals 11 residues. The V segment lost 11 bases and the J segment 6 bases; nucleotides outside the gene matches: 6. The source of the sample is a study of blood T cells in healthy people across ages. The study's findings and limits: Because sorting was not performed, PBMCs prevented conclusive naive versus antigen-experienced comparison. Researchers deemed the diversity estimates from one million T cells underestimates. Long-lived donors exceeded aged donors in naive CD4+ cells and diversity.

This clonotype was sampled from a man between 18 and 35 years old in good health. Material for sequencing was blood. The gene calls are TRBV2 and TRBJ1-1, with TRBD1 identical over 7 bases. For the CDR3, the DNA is TGTGCCGGCGACAGGGTCTCTGAAGCTTTCTTT. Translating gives CAGDRVSEAFF.